This T cell receptor (beta chain) was sequenced in a study of PD-L1 blockade in urothelial cancer (dated by TCRdb to about 2017). General notes on the study: All patients started therapy in the mid-2010s and received atezolizumab 1,200 mg intravenously every 3 weeks. About 90% of the 29 patients were males with bladder-origin urothelial cancer, and 18 of 29 reported a prior smoking history. An ECOG performance status of 0 or 1 was recorded for the patients, and 0 to 3 prior chemotherapy regimens had been received by the patients. Blood samples were analyzed at two time points: 3 weeks after treatment start (second dose) and 6 weeks after treatment start. Blood samples gave a median of about 140,000 T cells and 83,000 or so unique TCRs, with a median clonality of approximately 0.08. Somatic, immune and clinical correlates of response to PD-L1 blockade with atezolizumab in urothelial cancer were the focus of an exploratory multi-omic analysis. TCR sequencing covered pretreatment tumor samples and matched, serially collected peripheral blood taken before and after atezolizumab treatment. Durable clinical benefit was defined as progression-free survival longer than 6 months, and TCR features were also tested against progression-free and overall survival. In the same patients, whole exome sequencing and RNA sequencing of pretreatment tumors were performed in addition to TCR sequencing. Durable clinical benefit was achieved by nine patients and was not achieved by 20 patients. Pretreatment blood TCR-seq was available for about 27 patients, at least one posttreatment blood collection was obtained for approximately 24 patients, and tumor TCR-seq was available for approximately 24 patients. Overall study results and their limits: Because of the small sample size (n ≈ 29) and the many exploratory analyses performed, the results are intended to be regarded as hypothesis-generating. Among patients with durable benefit, tumor-associated TCR clones showed greater expansion in peripheral blood 3 weeks after treatment started (n ≈ 22, p = 0.022). A pretreatment peripheral blood TCR clonality below the median was linked to improved progression-free and overall survival.

What this sample's time point label stands for: peripheral blood 6 weeks after treatment start. The cohort comprised roughly 30 patients with locally advanced or metastatic urothelial carcinoma treated at Memorial Sloan Kettering on a trial protocol. Peripheral blood mononuclear cells were collected pretreatment and during treatment, with between 1 and 8 total time points per patient. The Qiagen DNeasy Blood extraction kit was used to purify genomic DNA from total PBMCs and from tumor samples. Collected pretreatment and during treatment, PBMCs were isolated and stored as previously described. With regard to this clone: Its antigen has not been determined. There are no base qualities to consult, and no much larger clone falls within one base.

From a lookup of the germline V gene, CDR1 and CDR2 are KGHSH and LQKENI. From V the trimming removes 4 bases and from J it removes 2 bases, while the gene matches leave 5 bases of the junction unaccounted for. The CDR3 has 15 amino acids, counting the end cysteine and phenylalanine. The DNA shown is the 45-base CDR3, in frame from base 1. Synthetic TCR analog templates were spiked into each PCR to estimate absolute template abundance from read counts. The immunoSEQ assay used bias-controlled V and J gene primers to amplify TCRbeta CDR3 regions from genomic DNA. Rearranged TCRbeta segments were sequenced at approximately 20X coverage. For the original study's pipeline: Clustering was used to correct sequencing errors, and CDR3s were annotated against IMGT so that V, D and J genes could be assigned. Only productive TCRbeta rearrangements were used in downstream analyses, excluding out-of-frame or stop-codon sequences. To compute clonality, Shannon entropy was normalized by the log of the number of unique productive sequences and then subtracted from one. Clones differing between time points or between blood and tumor were identified by Fisher's exact test with Benjamini-Hochberg correction at adjusted p below 0.01. Held by TCRdb, this immuneACCESS table contains in-frame sequences only and omits some clones. Under half of the omission traces to an unresolved V gene where checked; the cause of the rest is unknown. From that table come the V and J calls and clone size; the DNA was used to work out D and trimming. The sample has around 93,000 clones on record, roughly 83% of them singletons. Clones ranked in the top ten supply about 8.4% of the sample.

In this chain, TRBV18 is recombined with TRBJ2-7, with 10 bases in between that match TRBD1. The sequence came from a man in his 70s with urothelial cancer. The material was PBMCs, obtained around atezolizumab (anti-PD-L1) treatment. The CDR3 here reads CASSLDRGPTYEQYF. The nucleotide sequence is TGTGCCAGCTCACTAGACAGGGGGCCCACCTACGAGCAGTACTTC.